A selection of T cell receptor beta chains follows, all from one sample in a study of shared clonotypes between healthy human individuals. Produced via immunoSEQ multiplex PCR; TCRdb's table is partial and in-frame only. The top ten hold roughly 1.5% of the sample, which has 950,000 to 1,300,000 clones, approximately 70% seen once. Material: memory CD4+ T cells sorted from blood. Receptor source: a man aged 18 to 30 in good health. Both conserved end residues are part of each CDR3. Fields, in order: D gene, CDR3 length, clone size, V gene, J gene, CDR3 DNA, CDR3 protein. A D gene is named only where the DNA matches it firmly. Clone size is not always given. Where it is, it says once, few, many or a class for expanded clones.

>NA|15|NA|TRBV30|TRBJ2-3
TGTGCCTGGAGTGTATCAGGGGTCCTCACAGATACGCAGTATTTT
CAWSVSGVLTDTQYF
>NA|14|NA|TRBV29-1|TRBJ2-3
TGCAGCGTTGAACCCCCGCTGAGCACAGATACGCAGTATTTT
CSVEPPLSTDTQYF
>NA|14|few|TRBV6-1|TRBJ1-3
TGTGCCAGCAGAGACACAGGGATGCGAAACACCATATATTTT
CASRDTGMRNTIYF
>NA|12|once|TRBV28|TRBJ1-1
TGTGCCAGCACCCTAAGGAACACTGAAGCTTTCTTT
CASTLRNTEAFF
>NA|11|NA|TRBV18|TRBJ1-1
TGTGCCAGCTCACCTTTAAAGGAGGCTTTCTTT
CASSPLKEAFF
>NA|12|NA|TRBV11-3|TRBJ2-3
TGTGCCAGCAGCTTTGCATCAGATACGCAGTATTTT
CASSFASDTQYF
>TRBD2|16|few|TRBV30|TRBJ2-2
TGTGCCTGGAGTGGTGGGGCTAGCGGAGGCACCGGGGAGCTGTTTTTT
CAWSGGASGGTGELFF
>NA|16|NA|TRBV10-3|TRBJ2-7
TGTGCCATCAGTGAGCCTCTCGGCCAGGCCACCTACGAGCAGTACTTC
CAISEPLGQATYEQYF
>NA|12|NA|TRBV30|TRBJ2-6
TGTGCCTGTGAGTCTGGGGCCAACGTCCTGACTTTC
CACESGANVLTF
>TRBD2|14|NA|TRBV2|TRBJ2-3
TGTGCCAGCAGGGGACTAGCGTACACAGATACGCAGTATTTT
CASRGLAYTDTQYF
>NA|16|NA|TRBV9|TRBJ2-7
TGTGCCAGCAGCGTAGGTTCCGGGGCCCAGTCGGGGGAGCAGTACTTC
CASSVGSGAQSGEQYF
>NA|12|once|TRBV2|TRBJ2-2
TGTGCCAGCCTCGGGGACACCGGGGAGCTGTTTTTT
CASLGDTGELFF
>NA|14|NA|TRBV10-2|TRBJ1-3
TGCGCCAGCAGTGAGCAGCACTCTGGAAACACCATATATTTT
CASSEQHSGNTIYF
>TRBD2|16|NA|TRBV9|TRBJ2-3
TGTGCCAGCAGCGTAGGGCTAGCGGGAGCAGGGGATACGCAGTATTTT
CASSVGLAGAGDTQYF
>TRBD1|13|NA|TRBV6-5|TRBJ2-5
TGTGCCAGCAGACAGGGGGCGAAAGAGACCCAGTACTTC
CASRQGAKETQYF
>NA|12|NA|TRBV5-4|TRBJ1-5
TGTGCCAGCAGCTTGGCCGGTCAGCCCCAGCATTTT
CASSLAGQPQHF
>NA|13|NA|TRBV30|TRBJ2-3
TGTGCCTGGAGCCTAGGCCCTCGGGATACGCAGTATTTT
CAWSLGPRDTQYF
>TRBD1|14|many|TRBV7-2|TRBJ2-3
TGTGCCAGCAGCGAAGGACAGGGGGCGATGACGCAGTATTTT
CASSEGQGAMTQYF
>NA|16|many|TRBV7-8|TRBJ1-2
TGTGCCAGCAGCTTAGACCCAGGGGAAGCTAACTATGGCTACACCTTC
CASSLDPGEANYGYTF
>NA|15|NA|TRBV5-1|TRBJ1-1
TGCGCCAGCAGCTTGGTTGGGCGAGGGAACACTGAAGCTTTCTTT
CASSLVGRGNTEAFF
>TRBD1|15|NA|TRBV28|TRBJ1-3
TGTGCCAGCAGTCTTAGGACAGGGATGGGAAACACCATATATTTT
CASSLRTGMGNTIYF
>TRBD2|16|NA|TRBV7-2|TRBJ2-7
TGTGCCAGCAGCTTCACTAGCGGGACGAGCTCCTACGAGCAGTACTTC
CASSFTSGTSSYEQYF
>TRBD2|17|once|TRBV6-1|TRBJ2-1
TGTGCCAGCAGTGTATCGAATTATCCGGGACTAGCGGGGCAGCAGTTCTTC
CASSVSNYPGLAGQQFF
>NA|15|NA|TRBV6-1|TRBJ1-6
TGTGCCAGCAGTGAAGGTAGGGGTGGGAATTCACCCCTCCACTTT
CASSEGRGGNSPLHF
>NA|16|NA|TRBV7-9|TRBJ1-5
TGTGCCAGCAGCTTGGGGGACAATCTCCAGAATCAGCCCCAGCATTTT
CASSLGDNLQNQPQHF
>TRBD1|15|few|TRBV6-4|TRBJ1-2
TGTGCCAGCAGCCCTACCGGGACAGGATTCTATGGCTACACCTTC
CASSPTGTGFYGYTF
>NA|14|NA|TRBV6-1|TRBJ1-6
TGTGCCAGCAGTTGGGAGGTAGTAAATTCACCCCTCCACTTT
CASSWEVVNSPLHF
>TRBD2|15|NA|TRBV28|TRBJ2-2
TGTGCCAGCAGTTCACCGGGACTAGCGGCCGGGGAGCTGTTTTTT
CASSSPGLAAGELFF
>NA|11|few|TRBV30|TRBJ1-1
TGTGCCTCCGCGAGGATAACTGAAGCTTTCTTT
CASARITEAFF
>TRBD2|15|NA|TRBV18|TRBJ2-3
TGTGCCAGCTCACGGACTAGCGGGAGCCCAGATACGCAGTATTTT
CASSRTSGSPDTQYF
>NA|15|few|TRBV19|TRBJ2-2
TGTGCCAGTAGTACAGGGGACTGGGGGGCCGGGGAGCTGTTTTTT
CASSTGDWGAGELFF
>NA|13|many|TRBV6-6|TRBJ2-5
TGTGCCAGCAGACCTCAGGGTGAAGAGACCCAGTACTTC
CASRPQGEETQYF
>NA|13|NA|TRBV13|TRBJ1-6
TGTGCCAGCAGCTTAGGTTTAAATTCACCCCTCCACTTT
CASSLGLNSPLHF
>NA|19|NA|TRBV7-9|TRBJ2-1
TGTGCCAGCAGCTCGCAGGGAGTGCCAGGTCAAGCGCTGTACAATGAGCAGTTCTTC
CASSSQGVPGQALYNEQFF
>NA|14|NA|TRBV7-2|TRBJ1-2
TGTGCCAGCAGCTTAGCGCCGGGGGAGTATGGCTACACCTTC
CASSLAPGEYGYTF
>NA|15|NA|TRBV5-6|TRBJ1-6
TGTGCCAGCAGCTTGGGGGGTACTATAGATTCACCCCTCCACTTT
CASSLGGTIDSPLHF
>NA|13|NA|TRBV2|TRBJ2-7
TGTGCCAGCTCCAGGGGCAGGGCGCACGAGCAGTACTTC
CASSRGRAHEQYF
>NA|13|NA|TRBV30|TRBJ2-5
TGTGCCTGGAGTGAAATGGGTTCAAGCGACCAGTACTTC
CAWSEMGSSDQYF
>NA|14|few|TRBV5-1|TRBJ2-4
TGCGCCAGCAGCGTCCGGGACACCAAAAACATTCAGTACTTC
CASSVRDTKNIQYF
>TRBD1|17|NA|TRBV11-2|TRBJ2-5
TGTGCCAGCAGCATCAGGGGGCGCAGGGGCAACAGGGAGACCCAGTACTTC
CASSIRGRRGNRETQYF
>NA|13|once|TRBV19|TRBJ2-5
TGTGCCAGTAGAGAAGGGGGGCGAGAGACCCAGTACTTC
CASREGGRETQYF
>NA|12|NA|TRBV7-6|TRBJ2-7
TGTGCCAGCTCACAGGGAGCCTACGAGCAGTACTTC
CASSQGAYEQYF
>TRBD1|15|NA|TRBV6-5|TRBJ2-1
TGTGCCAGCAGTTACCAGGACAGGGGGGGGAATGAGCAGTTCTTC
CASSYQDRGGNEQFF
>TRBD1|16|NA|TRBV13|TRBJ1-2
TGTGCCAGCAGCTTCGGAATTGGGACAGACACCTATGGCTACACCTTC
CASSFGIGTDTYGYTF
>TRBD2|15|once|TRBV5-5|TRBJ2-1
TGTGCCAGCAGCCCGGGACTAGCGGGATACAATGAGCAGTTCTTC
CASSPGLAGYNEQFF
>TRBD2|16|NA|TRBV27|TRBJ2-7
TGTGCCAGCAGTTCCCCGTATGGCGGGAGTCTGGGCGAGCAGTACTTC
CASSSPYGGSLGEQYF
>TRBD2|12|NA|TRBV7-6|TRBJ2-1
TGTGCCAGCAGCTCGGGGGGCAATGAGCAGTTCTTC
CASSSGGNEQFF
>NA|14|NA|TRBV27|TRBJ2-7
TGTGCCAGCAGTTTAGCAGGGGCAGGGGCCGAGCAGTACTTC
CASSLAGAGAEQYF
>NA|14|once|TRBV5-5|TRBJ2-7
TGTGCCAGCAGCTGGGGCCCGCAGTCCTACGAGCAGTACTTC
CASSWGPQSYEQYF
>TRBD1|13|NA|TRBV6-1|TRBJ2-7
TGTGCCATCAAATGGACAGGGAGTTACGAGCAGTACTTC
CAIKWTGSYEQYF
>TRBD2|18|NA|TRBV10-1|TRBJ2-1
TGCGCCAGCAGTGACCGTCTAGCGGGAGGAAGCTCCTACAATGAGCAGTTCTTC
CASSDRLAGGSSYNEQFF
>TRBD2|15|NA|TRBV7-9|TRBJ2-7
TGTGCCAGCAGCTATAGCGGGGGGTCTTCCTACGAGCAGTACTTC
CASSYSGGSSYEQYF
>NA|12|NA|TRBV6-5|TRBJ2-1
TGTGCCAGCAGTTACTCGGGTAATGAGCAGTTCTTC
CASSYSGNEQFF
>NA|12|NA|TRBV6-6|TRBJ2-4
TGTGCCAGCAGTTATCGTTCTACGGTAAAGGTATTC
CASSYRSTVKVF